This TCR beta chain was identified during a study of OX40 agonist ivuxolimab in advanced cancers. Sequencing was performed with immunoSEQ multiplex PCR; in TCRdb, only in-frame clones are kept and a portion is missing. The sample comprises about 100,000 clones, around 80% of which are singletons, and roughly 5.5% rests with the top ten. The V gene's germline CDR1 is SGHAT and CDR2 FQNNGV. Between the trimmed V and J ends, which lost 7 bases and 0 bases, there was a span of 19 bases. The CDR3 length is 16 residues. V and J are TRBV11-2 and TRBJ2-7; possibly TRBD2 for D (6 bases). The receptor was derived from an adult with an advanced solid tumor such as melanoma, head and neck, liver or kidney cancer. This sample comprised CD4+ or CD8+ T cells sorted from blood, obtained in a trial of the OX40 agonist ivuxolimab. The CDR3, as DNA: TGTGCCAGCACCAATGCAGGGAGTAGCGGCTCCTACGAGCAGTACTTC. Its translation: CASTNAGSSGSYEQYF.